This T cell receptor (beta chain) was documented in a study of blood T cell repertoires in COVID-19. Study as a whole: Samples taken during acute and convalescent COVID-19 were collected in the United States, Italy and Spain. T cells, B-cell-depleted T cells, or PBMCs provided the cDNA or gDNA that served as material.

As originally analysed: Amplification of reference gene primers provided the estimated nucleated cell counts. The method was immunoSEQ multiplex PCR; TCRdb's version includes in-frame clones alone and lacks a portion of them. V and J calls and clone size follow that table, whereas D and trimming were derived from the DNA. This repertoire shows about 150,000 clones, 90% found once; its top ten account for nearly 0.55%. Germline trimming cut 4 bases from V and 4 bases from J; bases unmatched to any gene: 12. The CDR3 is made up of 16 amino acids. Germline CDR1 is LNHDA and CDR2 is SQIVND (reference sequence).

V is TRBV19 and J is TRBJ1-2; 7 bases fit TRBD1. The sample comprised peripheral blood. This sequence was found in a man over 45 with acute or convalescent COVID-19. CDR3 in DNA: TGTGCCAGTAGTACACAAAACAGGGGCCGTAGCTATGGCTACACCTTC. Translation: CASSTQNRGRSYGYTF.